Listed below are T cell receptor beta chains from one sample, sequenced in a study of blood T cells in healthy people across ages. MiXCR, run by TCRdb on the 5' RACE reads, gives a single entry per CDR3 protein. Here the sample spans about 1 million distinct CDR3 sequences, more than 35% being singletons. Sequencing was carried out using blood. The origin of the receptors is a woman aged 55-75 years in good health. The conserved cysteine and the conserved F or W are not part of the CDR3 here. A D gene is named only where the DNA matches it firmly.

TRBJ2-7,TRBD2,TRBV4-1,13,ASTLNVAGGYEQY
TRBJ1-6,NA,TRBV20-1,13,SAAGGEAYNSPLH
TRBJ2-7,NA,TRBV30,9,AWSLNYEQY
TRBJ2-1,TRBD1,TRBV20-1,13,SARKGWTGDNEQF
TRBJ2-7,TRBD1,TRBV27,17,ASSPSSRQGGLLWYEQY
TRBJ2-1,TRBD2,TRBV3-1,15,ASSQDVAGGFYNEQF
TRBJ2-1,TRBD2,TRBV5-1,15,ASSLLAGMSSYNEQF
TRBJ2-1,NA,TRBV5-6,15,ASSLAIRGGAPNEQF
TRBJ2-7,TRBD1,TRBV5-1,13,ASTLGDRVGVEQY
TRBJ2-3,TRBD2,TRBV9,16,ASSVDPLAGGRTDTQY
TRBJ2-7,TRBD2,TRBV29-1,12,SVVWREGIYEQY
TRBJ2-1,TRBD2,TRBV10-1,12,ASSAGLATNERF
TRBJ1-5,NA,TRBV6-1,11,ASSEGLAQPQH
TRBJ1-2,NA,TRBV12-3/TRBV12-4,13,ASSLVGGSLDGYT
TRBJ1-2,TRBD1,TRBV2,12,ASSAGQVDYGYT
TRBJ1-5,NA,TRBV27,11,ASSIEGDQPQH
TRBJ2-4,TRBD2,TRBV20-1,11,SAISGGKNIQY
TRBJ2-5,NA,TRBV6-5,11,ASTRNQGETQY